The subject of this entry is one T cell receptor beta chain. This CDR3 region has 16 residues. The V gene end was trimmed by 6 bases and the J gene end by 6 bases; junction bases not matched to a gene: 7. In germline, CDR1 is SGHDN, CDR2 FVKESK. The sample comes from a study of neoadjuvant anti-PD-1 for oral cavity cancer. The wider study: Non-progressing patients received a fourth nivolumab dose near day 43, then surgery on days 50-56.

Profiled with immunoSEQ multiplex PCR; TCRdb holds only in-frame clones, not every one. The sample consists of 12,000 to 15,000 clones, around 70% of them appearing once. Sequenced material: PBMCs, taken before nivolumab (anti-PD-1) treatment. The source of this sequence is a person between 40 and 79 years old with oral cavity squamous cell carcinoma. The J gene is TRBJ2-1, the V gene TRBV14, with TRBD2 identical over 14 bases. This CDR3 reads CASRPPGTSGSNEQFF. CDR3 DNA sequence: TGTGCCAGCAGGCCCCCCGGGACTAGCGGGAGCAATGAGCAGTTCTTC.